This passage covers 11 T cell receptor beta chains from one sample sequenced in a study of patients and donors after allogeneic stem cell transplantation. TCRdb analysed the RT-PCR reads with MiXCR anew, one entry per CDR3 protein. The table records roughly 180,000 distinct CDR3 sequences, 35% to 50% of them present only once. Material for sequencing was blood, either unsorted or a sorted T cell fraction (not recorded which). Source of these receptors: a human donor who was either an allogeneic HSCT recipient or a stem cell or donor lymphocyte infusion donor (not recorded which). It is not recorded whose cells these are; they may come from a transplant donor.

This clonotype has a handful of counts. DNA of the CDR3: TGTGCCAGCAGTTTCCCTTTCCCGGGTCGACAGTACTTC. Protein sequence: CASSFPFPGRQYF. J is TRBJ2-7 and V is TRBV27; D is ambiguous. The CDR3 loop spans 13 amino acids. The germline V gene has CDR1 MNHEY and CDR2 SMNVEV (reference sequence). V shed 3 bases and J shed 10 bases, with 16 bases lying between them.

The chain carries TRBV29-1 and TRBJ2-1; D not certain. V lost 5 bases and J lost 7, with 15 bases in between. The germline CDR1 and CDR2 sequences are SQVTM and ANQGSEA. The CDR3 extends over 13 amino acids. The CDR3 sequence: CSVFGGEENEQFF. The CDR3 coding sequence is TGCAGCGTTTTCGGCGGAGAGGAGAATGAGCAGTTCTTC.

The sample holds a few counts of this clonotype. The chain links TRBV20-1 to TRBJ1-1, with 9 bases identical to TRBD1. Per the germline V gene, CDR1 is DFQATT and CDR2 is SNEGSKA (reference sequence). This CDR3 is built from 15 residues. Germline trimming cut 5 bases from V and 6 bases from J; bases unmatched to any gene: 13. The CDR3 nucleotides read TGCAGTGCTCCGAAGGGGGACAGGGCTGAGTCTGAAGCTTTCTTT. Translation gives CSAPKGDRAESEAFF.

The chain combines TRBV20-1 with TRBJ2-1; 13 nucleotides align to TRBD2. Trimming cost V 6 bases and J 0 bases; bases outside gene matches: 5. Per the germline V gene, CDR1 is DFQATT and CDR2 is SNEGSKA (reference sequence). The CDR3 totals 16 residues. Here the CDR3 reads CSAPRTSGSSYNEQFF. CDR3 sequence (DNA): TGCAGTGCACCCAGGACTAGCGGGAGCTCCTACAATGAGCAGTTCTTC.

The CDR3 protein is CASSAPTGRNTEAFF. In DNA form, the CDR3 reads TGTGCCAGCAGCGCCCCGACAGGGCGGAACACTGAAGCTTTCTTT. The chain uses TRBV7-9 and TRBJ1-1, with 7 bases lining up with TRBD1. This CDR3 has 15 amino acids. Trimming removed 5 bases from V and 1 base from J; junction bases left unmatched: 7. Germline V lookup: CDR1 SEHNR, CDR2 FQNEAQ (reference sequence).

The chain links TRBV19 to TRBJ1-2; D gene uncertain. V lost 3 bases and J 8 bases, leaving 13 bases between the germline ends. Germline CDR1 is LNHDA and CDR2 is SQIVND (reference sequence). The CDR3 totals 13 residues. DNA of the CDR3: TGTGCCAGTAGTATTTCCTCTCGGAGAGGCTACACCTTC. Its protein product is CASSISSRRGYTF. The full variable domain, completed using reference TRBV19 and TRBJ1-2, is DGGITQSPKYLFRKEGQNVTLSCEQNLNHDAMYWYRQDPGQGLRLIYYSQIVNDFQKGDIAEGYSVSREKKESFPLTVTSAQKNPTAFYLCASSISSRRGYTFGSGTRLTVV.

V usage is TRBV12-3 or TRBV12-4 and J usage is TRBJ1-4; no clear D gene. The germline V and J ends were trimmed by 6 bases and 1 base, with 12 bases remaining between them. The CDR3 sequence is 15 residues long. The CDR3 bases are TGTGCCAGCAGCCCGAGGGCTGGAACTAATGAAAAACTGTTTTTT. Residues: CASSPRAGTNEKLFF.

At least ten counts were recorded for this clonotype. The chain employs TRBV6-5 and TRBJ1-5; D is possibly TRBD1 (6 bases). This CDR3 is built from 14 residues. Looked up from germline, CDR1 is MNHEY and CDR2 is SVGAGI. The ends were cut back, 7 bases at V and 4 bases at J, with 14 bases in the middle. CDR3: CASTPPGANQPQHF. Written as DNA, the CDR3 is TGTGCCAGCACCCCGCCAGGGGCTAATCAGCCCCAGCATTTT.

The CDR3 sequence: CASSPDGGLDYGYTF. Here the CDR3 DNA reads TGTGCCAGCAGCCCCGACGGGGGTCTCGACTATGGCTACACCTTC. The chain joins TRBV6-5 to TRBJ1-2; weak D call: TRBD1 (5 bases). Trimming left V 6 bases short and J 3 bases short, with 17 bases between. The CDR3 consists of 15 residues. The germline gives CDR1 MNHEY, CDR2 SVGAGI.

This clonotype appeared a few times. The chain couples TRBV6-2 or TRBV6-3 to TRBJ1-1; D unresolved. The germline V and J ends were trimmed by 2 bases and 8 bases, with 9 bases remaining between them. Germline loops: CDR1 MNHEY, CDR2 SVGEGT. The CDR3 contains 12 residues. CDR3 in amino acids: CASSYRAEEAFF. For the CDR3, the DNA is TGTGCCAGCAGTTACAGGGCAGAAGAAGCTTTCTTT.

The rearrangement links TRBV20-1 to TRBJ2-1; TRBD2 agrees at 7 bases. V trimming: 6 bases; J trimming: 6 bases; junction bases outside the gene matches: 8. Germline V gene data show CDR1 as DFQATT and CDR2 as SNEGSKA (reference sequence). The CDR3 spans 13 residues. Written as DNA, the CDR3 is TGCAGTGCCAACCGGGACTATACCAATGAGCAGTTCTTC. Amino acid sequence: CSANRDYTNEQFF.